This entry is about one T cell receptor beta chain. Its antigen is not identified. TCRdb re-called the multiplex PCR reads through MiXCR, storing one row per CDR3 protein. This sample yields around 12,000 distinct CDR3 sequences, of which around 70% are seen a single time; roughly 45% belongs to the top ten. The sample is drawn from a study of breast tumors, draining lymph nodes, adjacent tissues. General study points: The lymph node origin of tumor T cells was framed as consistent with a hypothesis, not demonstrated.

The clonotype comes from a female donor with breast cancer. Some clones in this sample may be carry-over from other donors' samples. Material for sequencing was tumor-adjacent breast tissue.

The CDR3 bases are TGTGCCAGCAGCCCGTTGCACCCGGGGGTTAATGGCAATGAGCAGTTCTTC. It specifies CASSPLHPGVNGNEQFF. The chain employs TRBV7-2 and TRBJ2-1; D might be TRBD2 (6 bases). V was clipped by 5 bases and J by 6 bases, with 23 bases between them. The CDR3 totals 17 residues. Germline V gene sequence: CDR1 SGHTA, CDR2 FQGNSA. Combining the CDR3 with reference TRBV7-2 and TRBJ2-1 gives the whole variable domain GAGVSQSPSNKVTEKGKDVELRCDPISGHTALYWYRQSLGQGLEFLIYFQGNSAPDKSGLPSDRFSAERTGGSVSTLTIQRTQQEDSAVYLCASSPLHPGVNGNEQFFGPGTRLTVL.